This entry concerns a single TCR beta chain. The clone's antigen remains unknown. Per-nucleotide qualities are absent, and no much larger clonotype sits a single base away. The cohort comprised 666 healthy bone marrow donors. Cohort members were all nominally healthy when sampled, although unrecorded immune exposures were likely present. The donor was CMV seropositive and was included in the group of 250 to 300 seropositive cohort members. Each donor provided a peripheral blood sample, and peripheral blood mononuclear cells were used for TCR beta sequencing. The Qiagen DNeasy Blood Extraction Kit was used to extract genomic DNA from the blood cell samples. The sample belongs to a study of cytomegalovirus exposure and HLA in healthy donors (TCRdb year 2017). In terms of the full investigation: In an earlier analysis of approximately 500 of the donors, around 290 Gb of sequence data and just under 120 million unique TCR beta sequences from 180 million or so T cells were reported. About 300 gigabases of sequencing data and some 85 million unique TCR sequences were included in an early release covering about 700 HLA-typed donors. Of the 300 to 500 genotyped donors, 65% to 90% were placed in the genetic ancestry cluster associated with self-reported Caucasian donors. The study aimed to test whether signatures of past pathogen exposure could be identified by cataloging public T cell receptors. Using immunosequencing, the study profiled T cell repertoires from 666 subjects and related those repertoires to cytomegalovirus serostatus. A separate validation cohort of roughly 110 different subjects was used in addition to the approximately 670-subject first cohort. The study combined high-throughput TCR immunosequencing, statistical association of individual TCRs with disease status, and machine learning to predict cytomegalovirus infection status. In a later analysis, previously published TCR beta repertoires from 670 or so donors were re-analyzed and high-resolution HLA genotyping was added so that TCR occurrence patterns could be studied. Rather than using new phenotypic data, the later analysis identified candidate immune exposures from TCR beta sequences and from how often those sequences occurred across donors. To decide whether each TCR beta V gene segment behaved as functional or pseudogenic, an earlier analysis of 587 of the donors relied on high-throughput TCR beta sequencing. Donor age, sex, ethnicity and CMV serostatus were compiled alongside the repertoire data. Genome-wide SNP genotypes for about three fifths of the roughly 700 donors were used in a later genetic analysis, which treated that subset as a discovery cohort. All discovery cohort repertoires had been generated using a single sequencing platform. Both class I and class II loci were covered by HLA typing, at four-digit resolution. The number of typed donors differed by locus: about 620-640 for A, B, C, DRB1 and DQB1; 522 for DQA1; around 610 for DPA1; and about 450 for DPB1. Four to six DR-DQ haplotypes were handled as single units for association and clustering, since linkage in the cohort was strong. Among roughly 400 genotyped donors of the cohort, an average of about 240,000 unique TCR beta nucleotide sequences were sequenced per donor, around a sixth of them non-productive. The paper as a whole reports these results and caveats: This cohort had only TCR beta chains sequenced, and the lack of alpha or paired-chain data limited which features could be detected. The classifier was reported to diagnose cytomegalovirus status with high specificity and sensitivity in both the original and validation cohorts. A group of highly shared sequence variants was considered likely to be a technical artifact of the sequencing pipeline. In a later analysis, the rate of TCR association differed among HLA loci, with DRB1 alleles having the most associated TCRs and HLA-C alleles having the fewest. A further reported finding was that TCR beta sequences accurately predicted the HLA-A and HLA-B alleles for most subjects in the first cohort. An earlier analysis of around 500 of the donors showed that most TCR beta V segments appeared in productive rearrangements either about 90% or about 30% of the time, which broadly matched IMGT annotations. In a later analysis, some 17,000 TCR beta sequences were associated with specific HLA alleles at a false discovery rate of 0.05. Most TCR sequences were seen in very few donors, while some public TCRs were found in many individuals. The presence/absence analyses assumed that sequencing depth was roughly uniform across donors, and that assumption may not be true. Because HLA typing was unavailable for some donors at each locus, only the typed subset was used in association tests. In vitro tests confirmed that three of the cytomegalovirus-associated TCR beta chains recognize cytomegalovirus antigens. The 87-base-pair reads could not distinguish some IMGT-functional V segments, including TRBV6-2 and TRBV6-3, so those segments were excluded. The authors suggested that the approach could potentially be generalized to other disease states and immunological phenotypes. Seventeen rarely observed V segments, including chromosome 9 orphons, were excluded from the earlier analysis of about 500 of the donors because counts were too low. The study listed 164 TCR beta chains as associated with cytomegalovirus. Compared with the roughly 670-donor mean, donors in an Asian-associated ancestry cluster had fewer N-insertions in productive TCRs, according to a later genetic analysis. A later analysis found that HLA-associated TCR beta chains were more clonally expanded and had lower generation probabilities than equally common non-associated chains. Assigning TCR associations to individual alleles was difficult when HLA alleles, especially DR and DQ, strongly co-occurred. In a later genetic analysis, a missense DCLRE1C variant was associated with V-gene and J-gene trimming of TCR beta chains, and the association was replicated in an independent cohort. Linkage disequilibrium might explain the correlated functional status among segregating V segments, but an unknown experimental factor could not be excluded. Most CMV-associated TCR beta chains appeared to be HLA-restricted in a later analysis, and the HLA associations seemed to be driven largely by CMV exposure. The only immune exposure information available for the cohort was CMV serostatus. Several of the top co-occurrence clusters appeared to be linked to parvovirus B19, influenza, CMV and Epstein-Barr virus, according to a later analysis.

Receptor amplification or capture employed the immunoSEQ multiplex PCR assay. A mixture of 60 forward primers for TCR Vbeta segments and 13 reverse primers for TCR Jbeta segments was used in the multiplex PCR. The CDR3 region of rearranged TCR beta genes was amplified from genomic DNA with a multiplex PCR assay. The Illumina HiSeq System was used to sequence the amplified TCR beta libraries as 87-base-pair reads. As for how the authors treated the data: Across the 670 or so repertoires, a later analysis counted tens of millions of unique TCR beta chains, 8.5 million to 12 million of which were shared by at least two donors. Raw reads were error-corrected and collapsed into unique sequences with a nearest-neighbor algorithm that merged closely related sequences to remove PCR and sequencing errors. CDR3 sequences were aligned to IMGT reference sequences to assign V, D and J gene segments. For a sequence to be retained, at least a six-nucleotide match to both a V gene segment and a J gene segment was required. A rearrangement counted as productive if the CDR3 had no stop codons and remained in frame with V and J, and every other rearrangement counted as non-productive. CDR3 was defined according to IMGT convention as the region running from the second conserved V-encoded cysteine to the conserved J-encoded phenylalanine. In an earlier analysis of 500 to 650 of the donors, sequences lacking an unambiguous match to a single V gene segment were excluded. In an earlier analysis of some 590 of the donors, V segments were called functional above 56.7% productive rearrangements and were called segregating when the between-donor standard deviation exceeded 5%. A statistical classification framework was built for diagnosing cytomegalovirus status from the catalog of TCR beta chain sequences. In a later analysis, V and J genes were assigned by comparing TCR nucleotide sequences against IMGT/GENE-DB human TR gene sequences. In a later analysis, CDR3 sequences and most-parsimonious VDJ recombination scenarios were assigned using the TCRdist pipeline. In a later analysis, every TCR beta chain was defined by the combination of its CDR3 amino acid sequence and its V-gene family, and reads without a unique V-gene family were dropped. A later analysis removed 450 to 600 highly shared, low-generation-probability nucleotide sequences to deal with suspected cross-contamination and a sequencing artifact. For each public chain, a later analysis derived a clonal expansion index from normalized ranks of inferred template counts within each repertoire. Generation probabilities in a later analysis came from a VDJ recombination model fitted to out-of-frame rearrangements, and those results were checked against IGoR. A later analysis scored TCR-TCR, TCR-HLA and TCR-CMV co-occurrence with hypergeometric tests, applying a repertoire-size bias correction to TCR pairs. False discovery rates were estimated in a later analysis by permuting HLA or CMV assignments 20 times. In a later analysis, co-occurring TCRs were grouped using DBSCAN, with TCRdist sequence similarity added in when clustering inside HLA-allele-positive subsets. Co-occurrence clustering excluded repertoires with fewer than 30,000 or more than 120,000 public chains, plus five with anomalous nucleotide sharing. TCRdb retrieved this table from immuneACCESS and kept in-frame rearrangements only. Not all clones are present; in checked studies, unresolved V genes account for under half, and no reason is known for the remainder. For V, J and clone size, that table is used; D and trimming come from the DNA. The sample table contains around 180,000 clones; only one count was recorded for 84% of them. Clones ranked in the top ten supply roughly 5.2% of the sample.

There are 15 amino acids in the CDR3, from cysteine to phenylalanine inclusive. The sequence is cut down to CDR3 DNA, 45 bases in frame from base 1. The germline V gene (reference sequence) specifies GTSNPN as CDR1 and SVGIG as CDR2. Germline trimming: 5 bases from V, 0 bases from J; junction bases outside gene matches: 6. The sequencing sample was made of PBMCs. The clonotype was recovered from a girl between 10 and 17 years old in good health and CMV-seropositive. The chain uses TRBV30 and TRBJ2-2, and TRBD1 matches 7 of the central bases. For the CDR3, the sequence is CAWGPGGPNTGELFF. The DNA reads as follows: TGTGCCTGGGGCCCAGGGGGACCGAACACCGGGGAGCTGTTTTTT.